This TCR beta chain was captured by sequencing in a study of shared clonotypes between healthy human individuals (dated by TCRdb to about 2020). As for the study more broadly: The cohort comprised two women and a few men aged 18 to 49 years. Blood TCR repertoires of four to six healthy adults were deeply sequenced to estimate repertoire size and the extent of clonotype sharing between individuals. To increase sequencing depth and limit assay-specific biases, TCR repertoire library preparation and sequencing were carried out by different laboratories using diverse techniques. Between about 0.9 and 8.9 billion PBMCs per donor were obtained by leukapheresis. Points the paper makes about the study in general: Based on pairwise subsampling, the degree of clonotype sharing among donors was expected to be affected by sequencing depth. Sampling was limited to blood, and TCR repertoires in tissue likely differ from TCR repertoires in blood. The small number of donors limited the genetic and exposure-history diversity represented.

Healthy HIV-negative adults with no recently reported acute infections or vaccinations were included as donors. Every donor was a Caucasian adult residing in Nashville, Tennessee, USA. For unsorted samples, tens of millions of PBMCs were counted, and genomic DNA was extracted using the QIAamp DNA Blood Mini kit. Blood was obtained by leukapheresis, after which PBMCs were separated by Ficoll-Histopaque density gradient centrifugation and cryopreserved in liquid nitrogen vapor phase. Concerning this clone itself: The clone's antigen remains unknown. No much larger clone exists at a distance of one base, and base qualities are not known.

The germline V gene specifies MGHRA as CDR1 and YSYEKL as CDR2. V has 1 base trimmed and J has 4 bases trimmed; junction bases matching no gene number 7. The CDR3 measures 16 amino acids from cysteine to phenylalanine. Only CDR3 DNA is held: 48 bases, read in frame from base 1. Using the deep immunoSEQ assay, multiplex PCR amplified TCR CDR3 regions from genomic DNA. Extracted genomic DNA from each cell subset was distributed evenly across all wells of several immunoSEQ 96-well plates, and each plate was treated as a replicate. For unsorted PBMC, around 300 ng genomic DNA, equal to roughly 32,000 T cell genomes, was loaded into each replicate PCR. Ten immunoSEQ deep assay plates were used to sequence the unsorted PBMC genomic DNA. Purified libraries were quantified with a Qubit 3.0 fluorometer, sized on a Bioanalyzer 2100, and re-quantified with the KAPA Library Quantification kit. A separate single-read 150-cycle Illumina NextSeq 550 flow cell was used to sequence each immunoSEQ 96-well plate. Regarding the original processing steps: The immunoSEQ output contained only junctional sequences without quality scores, so filtering could not match that applied to full-length reads. Sequences were annotated with PyIR, a Python wrapper for IgBLAST v1.9, using IMGT germline references to assign V/J genes and CDR3. Reads with weak V/J assignments (E-value above 1e-6), missing CDR3, stop codons, out-of-frame junctions, or ambiguous translated residues were removed. V3J clonotypes were defined by identical inferred V gene, J gene, and CDR3 amino acid sequence. The percentage overlap between two repertoires was calculated by dividing the number of shared unique clonotypes by the size of the smaller repertoire. Three approaches were used to assess repertoire richness: RTK rarefaction, the Chao1 estimator, and Recon v2.1 estimates of unobserved clonotypes. TCRdb took over this immuneACCESS table, retaining in-frame rearrangements with V and J assigned. Such tables are incomplete; in checked studies, under half of the missing clones stem from an unresolved V gene, and the remainder is unexplained. That table furnishes V, J and clone size, whereas the DNA furnished D and trimming. This sample is represented by 470,000 or so clones; about 72% of them were singletons. The biggest ten clones account for 12% of the sample.

The sequence is built from TRBV4-1 and TRBJ2-1, and TRBD2 aligns with 7 junction nucleotides. The origin of this receptor is a woman aged 35 to 49 in good health. Some clones in this sample may be carry-over from other donors' samples. Specimen: PBMCs. CDR3 protein: CASSQGPGGTYNEQFF. Here is the DNA: TGCGCCAGCAGCCAAGGTCCGGGAGGCACGTACAATGAGCAGTTCTTC.